The 12 T cell receptor beta chains in this list originate from one sample, sequenced in a study of blood T cell repertoires in COVID-19. Clones were sequenced by immunoSEQ multiplex PCR, and TCRdb holds only the in-frame ones, with some missing. The sample has 150,000 to 200,000 clones; roughly 86% are singletons. What was sequenced was peripheral blood. Source of these receptors: a woman at least 80 years old in a cohort sampled during active or convalescent COVID-19.

This clone was recorded only once. The chain combines TRBV5-1 with TRBJ2-7, with a tentative D call TRBD1 (5 bases). Trimming cost V 0 bases and J 2 bases, with 6 bases left between them. The CDR3 runs 13 residues. Germline lookup yields CDR1 SGHRS and CDR2 YFSETQ. CDR3 protein: CASSLGGTYEQYF. The CDR3 DNA follows: TGCGCCAGCAGCTTGGGGGGCACCTACGAGCAGTACTTC.

The J gene is TRBJ1-1, the V gene TRBV24-1; D gene ambiguous. CDR3 length: 13 amino acids. Germline V gene sequence: CDR1 KGHDR, CDR2 SFDVKD. Trimming took off 3 bases at V and 1 base at J, with 5 bases between the two ends. CDR3 DNA: TGTGCCACCAGTGATGCGGCGAACACTGAAGCTTTCTTT. Translation gives CATSDAANTEAFF.

The chain is built from TRBV6-5 and TRBJ1-3, with D unresolved. The CDR3 length is 16 residues. V was pared by 1 base and J by 0 bases, with 10 bases between. The germline V gene has CDR1 MNHEY and CDR2 SVGAGI. CDR3 in DNA: TGTGCCAGCAGTTACTATGGCAGAAACTCTGGAAACACCATATATTTT. Its protein product is CASSYYGRNSGNTIYF.

The V gene is TRBV30, the J gene TRBJ1-4; D gene uncertain. Germline loops: CDR1 GTSNPN, CDR2 SVGIG (reference sequence). The V and J ends lost 0 bases and 5 bases respectively, with 13 bases between them. The CDR3 extends over 15 amino acids. For the CDR3, the DNA is TGTGCCTGGAGTGTACTATTTAGGGAGAATGAAAAACTGTTTTTT. Translating gives CAWSVLFRENEKLFF.

The rearrangement uses TRBV6-2 or TRBV6-3 and TRBJ1-2; D possibly corresponds to TRBD1 (5 bases). CDR1 and CDR2 (germline): MNHEY, SVGEGT. CDR3 length equals 15 residues. Trimming cost V 5 bases and J 4 bases, with 17 bases left between them. CDR3 sequence: CASSIDTAGSYGYTF. CDR3 nucleotide sequence: TGTGCCAGCAGTATCGACACGGCAGGGTCCTATGGCTACACCTTC.

The chain employs TRBV10-2 and TRBJ2-3, with TRBD1 matching 7 bases. V was clipped by 6 bases and J by 4 bases; unmatched bases: 1. The CDR3 length is 12 residues. Germline CDR1 is WSHSY and CDR2 is SAAADI. The CDR3 DNA sequence: TGCGCCAGCAGACAGGGGCCAGATACGCAGTATTTT. Translated: CASRQGPDTQYF.

The J gene is TRBJ1-3, the V gene TRBV10-1, with D perhaps TRBD1 (6 bases). The CDR3 loop spans 14 amino acids. With 3 bases removed from V and 0 bases from J, the gap between germline ends came to 6 bases. The germline V gene encodes CDR1 WNHNN and CDR2 SYGVQD (reference sequence). In DNA form, the CDR3 reads TGCGCCAGCAGTGACAGGGGCTCTGGAAACACCATATATTTT. It yields the protein CASSDRGSGNTIYF.

The chain recombines TRBV5-1 with TRBJ1-2; 9 nucleotides agree with TRBD1. The CDR3 length is 14 residues. The ends lost 4 bases at V and 5 bases at J; junction bases unmatched: 6. Looked up from germline, CDR1 is SGHRS and CDR2 is YFSETQ. The CDR3 DNA is TGCGCCAGCAGCGTCGGGACAGGGCGTTATGGCTACACCTTC. Amino acid sequence: CASSVGTGRYGYTF.

The chain links TRBV19 to TRBJ2-6, with 10 bases identical to TRBD2. With V trimmed by 1 base and J by 1 base, 4 bases remained unmatched. Per the germline V gene, CDR1 is LNHDA and CDR2 is SQIVND (reference sequence). The CDR3 has 18 amino acids. CDR3 region: CASSIVGSGRSGANVLTF. In DNA form, the CDR3 reads TGTGCCAGTAGTATAGTCGGTAGCGGGAGGTCTGGGGCCAACGTCCTGACTTTC.

V is TRBV4-1 and J is TRBJ1-4; tentative D call: TRBD1 (6 bases). V gave up 1 base and J gave up 1 base, with 13 bases separating them. This CDR3 comprises 17 residues. Germline V gene data show CDR1 as MGHRA and CDR2 as YSYEKL. In DNA form, the CDR3 reads TGCGCCAGCAGCCAAGGGATGACCAGGGGAACTAATGAAAAACTGTTTTTT. Its protein is CASSQGMTRGTNEKLFF.

The genes are TRBV19 and TRBJ1-1, with D unresolved. V lost 1 base to trimming and J lost 5 bases, with 11 bases between them. The CDR3 runs 14 residues. Germline CDR1 and CDR2: LNHDA and SQIVND (reference sequence). CDR3 in amino acids: CASSIGIIGTEAFF. CDR3 coding DNA: TGTGCCAGTAGTATAGGTATCATCGGGACTGAAGCTTTCTTT. Combining the CDR3 with reference TRBV19 and TRBJ1-1 gives the whole variable domain DGGITQSPKYLFRKEGQNVTLSCEQNLNHDAMYWYRQDPGQGLRLIYYSQIVNDFQKGDIAEGYSVSREKKESFPLTVTSAQKNPTAFYLCASSIGIIGTEAFFGQGTRLTVV.

The V and J genes are TRBV18 and TRBJ2-3; TRBD1 matches at 8 bases. Germline CDR1 and CDR2: KGHSH and LQKENI. The length of the CDR3 is 16 residues. After removal of 4 bases from V and 1 base from J, the junction contained 7 bases not matched to a gene. The CDR3 nucleotides are TGTGCCAGCTCACTGTCCCAGGGGGCAGGCACAGATACGCAGTATTTT. Translating it yields CASSLSQGAGTDTQYF.